This TCR beta chain emerged from a study of blood T cell repertoires in COVID-19. Study-level background: The United States, Italy and Spain were the sources of the acute and convalescent COVID-19 samples. PBMCs, B-cell-depleted T cells, or T cells were the source of the cDNA or gDNA that made up the material.

V shed 5 bases and J shed 7 bases, with 7 bases lying between them. The CDR3 consists of 11 residues. CDR1 and CDR2 from the germline V gene are KGHDR and SFDVKD. This clone was observed once. How the authors handled the data: Reference gene primer amplification gave nucleated cell count estimates. Generated by immunoSEQ multiplex PCR, the TCRdb table keeps only in-frame clones and is missing some. From that table come the V and J calls and clone size; the DNA was used to work out D and trimming. The repertoire holds roughly 68,000 clones, with over 75% as singletons. This clonotype originated in a woman between 55 and 75 years old with COVID-19, enrolled during active disease. Material: peripheral blood. The chain is built from TRBV24-1 and TRBJ1-1; D is unclear. The CDR3, as DNA: TGTGCCACCAGTGTGAGTGGTGAAGCTTTCTTT. This sequence encodes CATSVSGEAFF.